These 2 T cell receptor beta chains were all obtained from the same sample, sequenced in a study of blood T cell repertoires in COVID-19. Sequencing was performed with immunoSEQ multiplex PCR; in TCRdb, only in-frame clones are kept and a portion is missing. The table lists 240,000 or so clones, approximately 80% of them singletons, with about 9.5% in the top ten. Material for sequencing was peripheral blood. All receptors derive from a woman over 75 with acute or convalescent COVID-19.

This clone was recorded only once. Written as DNA, the CDR3 is TGCGCCAGCAGGAAAGGCTCGACTAGCGGGGTGGAGGAGACCCAGTACTTC. Its translation is CASRKGSTSGVEETQYF. The chain has TRBV10-2 and TRBJ2-5; 11 bases agree with TRBD2. Per the germline V gene, CDR1 is WSHSY and CDR2 is SAAADI. The CDR3 is made up of 17 amino acids. Germline trimming cut 6 bases from V and 5 bases from J; bases unmatched to any gene: 14.

The V call is TRBV7-2, the J call TRBJ2-3; 10 nucleotides agree with TRBD1. V lost 2 bases and J lost 1; bases outside the gene matches: 3. CDR3 length equals 16 residues. Germline CDR1 SGHTA, CDR2 FQGNSA. The CDR3 loop is CASSLFGTGGTDTQYF. The CDR3 DNA reads TGTGCCAGCAGCTTATTCGGGACAGGGGGCACAGATACGCAGTATTTT.